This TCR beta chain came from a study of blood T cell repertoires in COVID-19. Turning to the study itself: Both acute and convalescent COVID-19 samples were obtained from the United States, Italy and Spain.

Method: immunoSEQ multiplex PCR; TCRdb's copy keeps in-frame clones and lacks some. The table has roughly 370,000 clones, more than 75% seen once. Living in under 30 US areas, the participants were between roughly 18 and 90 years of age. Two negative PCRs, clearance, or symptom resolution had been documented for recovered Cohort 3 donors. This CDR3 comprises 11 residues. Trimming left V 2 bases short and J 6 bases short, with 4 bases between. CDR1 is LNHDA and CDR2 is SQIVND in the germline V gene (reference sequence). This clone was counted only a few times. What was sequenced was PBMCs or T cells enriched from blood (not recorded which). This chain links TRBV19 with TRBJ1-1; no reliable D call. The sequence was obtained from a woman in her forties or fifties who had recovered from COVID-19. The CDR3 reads CASSISAEAFF. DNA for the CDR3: TGTGCCAGTAGTATATCCGCTGAAGCTTTCTTT.